Shown below are 2 T cell receptor beta chains from a single sample sequenced in a study of T cell responses to AZD1222 COVID-19 vaccine. Clones were read by immunoSEQ multiplex PCR, and TCRdb kept only the in-frame ones, dropping some. The sample has 75,000 to 90,000 clones, approximately 80% seen once; the top ten hold 20% to 25%. The specimen comprised peripheral blood, sampled on day 0 of AZD1222 vaccination. The receptor source for this set is an adult in good health.

This clone has a handful of counts. The chain is built from TRBV2 and TRBJ2-7; possibly TRBD2 for D (5 bases). Germline V gene lookup returns CDR1 SNHLY and CDR2 FYNNEI. The CDR3 loop spans 14 amino acids. V dropped 4 bases and J dropped 0 bases, with 10 bases sitting between them. Here the CDR3 reads CASSVRRDSYEQYF. Written as DNA, the CDR3 is TGTGCCAGCAGTGTAAGACGGGACTCCTACGAGCAGTACTTC.

V usage is TRBV6-6 and J usage is TRBJ2-1, with D uncertain. V was trimmed by 7 bases and J by 3 bases, leaving 16 bases between them. Germline V gene lookup returns CDR1 MNHNY and CDR2 SVGAGI (reference sequence). This CDR3 is built from 15 residues. In DNA, the CDR3 is TGTGCCAGCATGCCCCACGGGTCTAGCTACAATGAGCAGTTCTTC. Its protein product is CASMPHGSSYNEQFF.